The 24 T cell receptor beta chains listed next were all sequenced from one sample in a study of CD8 T cells in ankylosing spondylitis. TCRdb recomputed calls from the 5' RACE reads with MiXCR, one row per CDR3 protein. This table has about 250,000 distinct CDR3 sequences, approximately 24% appearing once. The sample taken for sequencing was blood, either unsorted or a sorted T cell fraction (not recorded which). The receptors originated from a male donor with ankylosing spondylitis or in good health (not recorded which).

The chain joins TRBV5-6 to TRBJ2-1; TRBD1 might be the D (6 bases). CDR1 is SGHDT and CDR2 is YYEEEE in the germline V gene. V lost 6 bases and J lost 6, with 13 bases in between. CDR3 length: 13 residues. The CDR3 spells CASTADRINEQFF. The CDR3 coding sequence is TGTGCCAGCACCGCCGACAGGATCAATGAGCAGTTCTTC.

V usage is TRBV12-3 or TRBV12-4 and J usage is TRBJ2-5, with D maybe TRBD2 (5 bases). V was clipped by 4 bases and J by 7 bases, with 13 bases between them. The CDR3 length is 13 residues. The CDR3 loop reads CASSYWGAGTQYF. CDR3 sequence (DNA): TGTGCCAGCAGTTATTGGGGAGCCGGGACCCAGTACTTC.

The chain joins TRBV20-1 to TRBJ1-2, with D perhaps matching TRBD1 (5 bases). The ends were cut back, 3 bases at V and 5 bases at J, with 16 bases in the middle. CDR3 size: 14 residues. CDR1 DFQATT and CDR2 SNEGSKA come from the germline V gene (reference sequence). The CDR3 DNA is TGCAGTGCTAGTCTCAGGGTTGGCGGATATGGCTACACCTTC. It encodes CSASLRVGGYGYTF.

This clonotype was counted only a few times. The rearrangement links TRBV6-1 to TRBJ2-1; 7 bases map to TRBD1. CDR1 and CDR2 from the germline V gene are MNHNS and SASEGT. The CDR3 has 13 amino acids. The junction had 10 bases not matched to a gene; V was cut back by 5 bases and J by 12 bases. In DNA, the CDR3 is TGTGCCAGCAGTCTAAGGGACAGTGGCCCGCAGTTCTTC. This codes for CASSLRDSGPQFF.

This clonotype has a handful of counts. This chain connects TRBV3-1 to TRBJ2-7, with unresolved D. CDR3 length equals 13 residues. V lost 9 bases and J lost 5, with 17 bases in between. Germline V gives CDR1 LGHDT, CDR2 YNNKEL (reference sequence). CDR3 amino acids: CASKFWEKDEQYF. DNA of the CDR3: TGTGCCAGTAAGTTTTGGGAAAAAGACGAGCAGTACTTC.

This clonotype was observed many times. The chain links TRBV29-1 to TRBJ2-5; TRBD1 might be the D (6 bases). CDR1 and CDR2 (germline): SQVTM, ANQGSEA. The CDR3 extends over 13 amino acids. The V gene lost 7 bases and the J gene lost 5 bases, with 17 bases spanning the gap. In DNA, the CDR3 is TGCAGCGCTGAGACAGGACTGGGGGAGACCCAGTACTTC. As protein: CSAETGLGETQYF. The whole variable domain, filled in from reference TRBV29-1 and TRBJ2-5, reads SAVISQKPSRDICQRGTSLTIQCQVDSQVTMMFWYRQQPGQSLTLIATANQGSEATYESGFVIDKFPISRPNLTFSTLTVSNMSPEDSSIYLCSAETGLGETQYFGPGTRLLVL.

This clonotype occurred many times. This chain joins TRBV11-2 and TRBJ2-7, with D hard to call. Germline CDR1 and CDR2: SGHAT and FQNNGV. This CDR3 spans 15 amino acids. V was pared by 6 bases and J by 3 bases, with 18 bases between. The CDR3 DNA is TGTGCCAGCAGTTTTACCCTTGTAGTCCGCTACGAGCAGTACTTC. Its protein product is CASSFTLVVRYEQYF.

At least ten counts were recorded for this clonotype. The chain uses TRBV3-1 and TRBJ1-2; TRBD1 aligns across 12 bases. The ends lost 2 bases at V and 8 bases at J; junction bases unmatched: 3. CDR3 length: 14 amino acids. The germline gives CDR1 LGHDT, CDR2 YNNKEL (reference sequence). The CDR3 DNA reads as TGTGCCAGCAGCCAACCGGGACAGGGGGCCGGCTACACCTTC. Its protein is CASSQPGQGAGYTF.

The chain combines TRBV20-1 with TRBJ2-5, with TRBD1 matching 8 bases. With 5 bases clipped from V and 2 bases from J, the junction kept 7 bases outside the gene matches. The CDR3 is 14 amino acids. Germline V lookup: CDR1 DFQATT, CDR2 SNEGSKA (reference sequence). This CDR3 is CSALRGTGQETQYF. DNA of the CDR3: TGCAGTGCTTTACGTGGGACAGGTCAAGAGACCCAGTACTTC.

This clonotype came up a few times. The chain couples TRBV20-1 to TRBJ2-5; D perhaps matches TRBD2 (5 bases). Trimming left V 8 bases short and J 4 bases short, with 23 bases between. CDR1 is DFQATT and CDR2 is SNEGSKA in the germline V gene (reference sequence). The CDR3 runs 15 residues. The CDR3 DNA is TGCAGTCCAACTAGTCGGTTTTCGCATGGAGAGACCCAGTACTTC. It codes for CSPTSRFSHGETQYF.

This clonotype was recorded a few times. The chain carries TRBV10-3 and TRBJ2-5; 7 nucleotides match TRBD2. With V trimmed by 11 bases and J by 1 base, 7 bases remained unmatched. Germline CDR1 ENHRY, CDR2 SYGVKD. The CDR3 consists of 13 residues. In nucleotides, the CDR3 is TGTGCCGGGAGGGATCCCGGCCAAGAGACCCAGTACTTC. Protein product: CAGRDPGQETQYF.

The chain employs TRBV20-1 and TRBJ2-3; possibly TRBD1 for D (6 bases). Germline CDR1 is DFQATT and CDR2 is SNEGSKA (reference sequence). V was pared by 3 bases and J by 0 bases, with 10 bases between. This CDR3 is 14 amino acids long. The CDR3 coding sequence is TGCAGTGCTAGGATGGGGGCAAGCACAGATACGCAGTATTTT. It specifies CSARMGASTDTQYF.

The chain has TRBV11-2 and TRBJ2-5; D is possibly TRBD2 (5 bases). The germline gives CDR1 SGHAT, CDR2 FQNNGV. The CDR3 contains 14 residues. Trimming removed 0 bases at V and 5 bases at J, with 10 bases between. This CDR3 reads CASSLERRWETQYF. The CDR3 DNA reads as TGTGCCAGCAGCTTAGAGAGGAGGTGGGAGACCCAGTACTTC.

There are a few counts of this clonotype. The CDR3 nucleotides are TGCAGTGCTAGAACCGGATCCAAAAACATTCAGTACTTC. It codes for CSARTGSKNIQYF. The V call is TRBV20-1, the J call TRBJ2-4; D remains ambiguous. Germline lookup yields CDR1 DFQATT and CDR2 SNEGSKA (reference sequence). The ends were cut back, 2 bases at V and 2 bases at J, with 7 bases in the middle. The CDR3 runs 13 residues.

V is TRBV7-2 and J is TRBJ1-2; 7 positions agree with TRBD1. The CDR3 extends over 17 amino acids. Unmatched junction bases numbered 12, after V lost 1 base and J lost 4 bases. Germline CDR1 and CDR2: SGHTA and FQGNSA. The CDR3, as DNA: TGTGCCAGCAGCTTAGGACCTGGGACAGCCAAGGGCTATGGCTACACCTTC. Amino acids: CASSLGPGTAKGYGYTF. Filled out from reference TRBV7-2 and TRBJ1-2, the complete variable domain reads GAGVSQSPSNKVTEKGKDVELRCDPISGHTALYWYRQSLGQGLEFLIYFQGNSAPDKSGLPSDRFSAERTGGSVSTLTIQRTQQEDSAVYLCASSLGPGTAKGYGYTFGSGTRLTVV.

This chain's CDR3 is CASSLHRYNEQFF. As DNA, the CDR3 is TGCGCCAGCAGCTTGCATCGGTACAATGAGCAGTTCTTC. The chain links TRBV5-1 to TRBJ2-1, with no clear D. Germline V gives CDR1 SGHRS, CDR2 YFSETQ. V was cut by 1 base and J by 4 bases, with 6 bases left in between. The CDR3 totals 13 residues. Filled out from reference TRBV5-1 and TRBJ2-1, the complete variable domain reads KAGVTQTPRYLIKTRGQQVTLSCSPISGHRSVSWYQQTPGQGLQFLFEYFSETQRNKGNFPGRFSGRQFSNSRSEMNVSTLELGDSALYLCASSLHRYNEQFFGPGTRLTVL.

This clonotype was detected ten times or more. The V and J genes are TRBV29-1 and TRBJ1-2; D unclear. Germline CDR1 SQVTM, CDR2 ANQGSEA. Trimming cost V 7 bases and J 3 bases, with 30 bases left between them. There are 18 residues in the CDR3. CDR3 coding DNA: TGCAGCGGCGGATCGACACCGCCCGCAATGAGGGCAGACTATGGCTACACCTTC. Translation gives CSGGSTPPAMRADYGYTF.

This clonotype was seen a few times. This rearrangement joins TRBV12-3 or TRBV12-4 to TRBJ1-2; D not certain. Trimming shortened V by 1 base and J by 0 bases, and 9 bases separated the two germline ends. This CDR3 contains 15 residues. CDR3 residues: CASSLGWTTNYGYTF. The CDR3 nucleotides are TGTGCCAGCAGTTTAGGGTGGACCACTAACTATGGCTACACCTTC.

This clonotype was picked up a small number of times. The rearrangement uses TRBV15 and TRBJ1-6, with D hard to call. The CDR3 consists of 13 residues. CDR1 is LNHNV, CDR2 YYDKDF, per germline (reference sequence). V was pared by 1 base and J by 9 bases, with 7 bases between. CDR3 in amino acids: CATSRVLGSPLHF. The CDR3 DNA sequence: TGTGCCACCAGCAGAGTGTTGGGTTCACCCCTCCACTTT.

This clonotype has a count of ten or more. The chain links TRBV11-2 to TRBJ1-1; tentative D call: TRBD1 (5 bases). The CDR3 is 14 residues long. The V end was cut by 0 bases, the J end by 6 bases, with 11 bases between. CDR1 and CDR2 (germline): SGHAT, FQNNGV. The CDR3 nucleotides read TGTGCCAGCAGCTTAGATCCGGGGCAGTCTGAAGCTTTCTTT. As protein: CASSLDPGQSEAFF.

This clonotype came up many times. The chain combines TRBV27 with TRBJ2-5; 7 bases fit TRBD1. Germline trimming cut 3 bases from V and 4 bases from J; bases unmatched to any gene: 2. Germline V lookup: CDR1 MNHEY, CDR2 SMNVEV (reference sequence). This CDR3 is 13 amino acids long. The CDR3 bases are TGTGCCAGCAGTTTCCGACAGGGAGAGACCCAGTACTTC. Translation: CASSFRQGETQYF.

The table lists this clonotype with a few counts. The V gene is TRBV10-2, the J gene TRBJ2-3; no reliable D call. Germline CDR1 and CDR2: WSHSY and SAAADI. CDR3 size: 17 residues. V lost 8 bases, J lost 5 bases, and 26 bases lay in between. In DNA, the CDR3 is TGCGCCAGCCCCGGCGGTACGAACAAGGGCATTCGAGATACGCAGTATTTT. This sequence encodes CASPGGTNKGIRDTQYF.

The chain recombines TRBV27 with TRBJ2-5, with 9 nucleotides matching TRBD1. The CDR3 is made up of 14 amino acids. J gave up 6 bases and V 7 bases, and 9 bases lay outside the gene matches. Germline CDR1 is MNHEY and CDR2 is SMNVEV (reference sequence). The CDR3 DNA reads as TGTGCCAGCAAACCGGGACAGGGTGGAAAGACCCAGTACTTC. Its translation: CASKPGQGGKTQYF.

This clonotype was picked up a small number of times. V is TRBV29-1 and J is TRBJ2-3; a weak D match, TRBD1 (5 bases). Germline V gene sequence: CDR1 SQVTM, CDR2 ANQGSEA. The CDR3 spans 12 residues. CDR3 coding DNA: TGCCGTGTCATAAGGGGAACAGATACGCAGTATTTT. Translated: CRVIRGTDTQYF.